A selection of T cell receptor beta chains follows, all from one sample in a study of OX40 agonist ivuxolimab in advanced cancers. The method was immunoSEQ multiplex PCR; TCRdb's version includes in-frame clones alone and lacks a portion of them. The sample holds some 35,000 clones, over 75% seen once. The specimen comprised CD4+ or CD8+ T cells sorted from blood, sampled in a trial of the OX40 agonist ivuxolimab. The receptors shown here come from an adult with an advanced solid tumor such as melanoma, head and neck, liver or kidney cancer. Each CDR3 is given with its conserved first and last residue. Each record gives: V gene, CDR3 length, J gene, CDR3 protein.

TRBV4-1	17	TRBJ2-5	CASSQLIVGPSGGTQYF
TRBV6-1	12	TRBJ2-1	CASSESSDEQFF
TRBV2	14	TRBJ1-2	CASSGQAINYGYTF
TRBV6-4	14	TRBJ2-2	CASRGIANTGELFF
TRBV4-1	16	TRBJ2-1	CASSQVGGSSYNEQFF
TRBV7-9	13	TRBJ1-3	CASSGRGGNTIYF
TRBV19	15	TRBJ1-4	CASSISGLSNEKLFF
TRBV29-1	12	TRBJ1-1	CSVRGANTEAFF
TRBV7-9	18	TRBJ1-6	CASRPGQGVSSYNSPLHF
TRBV4-1	15	TRBJ1-5	CASSPDPNSNQPQHF
TRBV7-8	15	TRBJ1-2	CASSFSSGTNYGYTF
TRBV18	13	TRBJ1-6	CASSPGGDSPLHF
TRBV4-1	17	TRBJ2-2	CASSHLTDRGSTGELFF
TRBV6-6	12	TRBJ2-7	CASSRDSYEQYF
TRBV10-2	16	TRBJ2-5	CASRGYGTSNRETQYF
TRBV19	15	TRBJ2-2	CASSQGTGRSGELFF
TRBV2	14	TRBJ1-2	CASRVGQGAVGYTF
TRBV4-1	14	TRBJ1-1	CASSQEFGVAEAFF
TRBV7-9	13	TRBJ1-6	CASSIVGDSPLHF
TRBV30	13	TRBJ2-6	CAWRRTGANVLTF
TRBV19	14	TRBJ1-1	CASSMAQQSTEAFF
TRBV28	15	TRBJ1-5	CASTGGGRRFQPQHF
TRBV2	15	TRBJ1-1	CASRGDRGRKTEAFF
TRBV30	13	TRBJ2-5	CAWIRGNQETQYF
TRBV4-1	13	TRBJ1-5	CASSQGYNQPQHF
TRBV9	15	TRBJ2-1	CASSPGTSSYNEQFF
TRBV11-2	13	TRBJ1-1	CASSLRVNTEAFF
TRBV10-3	17	TRBJ2-3	CAISARGQGGSTDTQYF
TRBV5-1	14	TRBJ2-3	CASSPRSALDTQYF
TRBV19	13	TRBJ1-2	CASNPNANYGYTF
TRBV11-3	15	TRBJ1-1	CASSPGQGISTEAFF
TRBV6-5	14	TRBJ1-2	CASPGRLTNYGYTF
TRBV30	13	TRBJ1-5	CAWSVNSNQPQHF
TRBV19	13	TRBJ1-3	CASSSWAGNTIYF
TRBV28	15	TRBJ2-3	CASSLERGLTDTQYF
TRBV4-1	13	TRBJ1-1	CASSPQGWTEAFF
TRBV5-1	14	TRBJ1-1	CASSLAGDGTEAFF
TRBV10-1	14	TRBJ2-2	CASSWGQNTGELFF
TRBV6-6	13	TRBJ2-3	CASSGWRTDTQYF
TRBV25-1	13	TRBJ1-2	CASLGQGRGGYTF
TRBV5-8	18	TRBJ1-6	CASSLGEGGRSKNSPLHF
TRBV30	11	TRBJ1-3	CAWTVGNTIYF
TRBV6-5	13	TRBJ1-2	CASRTTAVASYTF
TRBV4-1	18	TRBJ2-5	CASSQPADSGPYEETQYF
TRBV11-2	12	TRBJ2-5	CASSVYQETQYF